This T cell receptor beta chain was sequenced in a study of OX40 agonist ivuxolimab in advanced cancers. Study-wide context: As their treatment, patients were administered ivuxolimab, an agonistic anti-OX40 (CD134) antibody. Broader study findings: Researchers did not establish what antigens the expanded peripheral T cells target.

Assay used: immunoSEQ multiplex PCR; TCRdb lists only in-frame clones, some missing. Of tens of thousands of clones in the sample, roughly 86% were seen once. As regards this clone: Its specificity is unknown.

CDR1 LGHNA and CDR2 YSLEER come from the germline V gene. The germline V and J ends were trimmed by 0 bases and 6 bases, with 14 bases remaining between them. The CDR3 is 15 amino acids. Specimen: CD4+ or CD8+ T cells sorted from blood, collected in a trial of the OX40 agonist ivuxolimab. The receptor was isolated from an adult with an advanced solid tumor such as melanoma, head and neck, liver or kidney cancer. This chain connects TRBV4-3 to TRBJ1-1; no clear D. CDR3 protein: CASSQDLLGNAEAFF. The CDR3 DNA sequence: TGCGCCAGCAGCCAAGATCTTTTAGGGAATGCTGAAGCTTTCTTT.